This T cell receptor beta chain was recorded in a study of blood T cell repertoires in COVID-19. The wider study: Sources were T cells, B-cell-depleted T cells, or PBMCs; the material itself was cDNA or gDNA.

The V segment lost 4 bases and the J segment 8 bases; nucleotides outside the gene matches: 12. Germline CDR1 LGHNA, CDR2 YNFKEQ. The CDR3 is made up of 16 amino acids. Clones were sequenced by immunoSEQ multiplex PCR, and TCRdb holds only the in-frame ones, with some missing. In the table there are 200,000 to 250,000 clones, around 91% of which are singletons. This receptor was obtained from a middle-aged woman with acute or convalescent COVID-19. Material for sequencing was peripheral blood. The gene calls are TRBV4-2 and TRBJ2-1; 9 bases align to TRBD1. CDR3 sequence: CASSRQGRTGDHEQFF. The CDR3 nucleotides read TGTGCCAGCAGCCGCCAGGGGAGGACAGGGGACCATGAGCAGTTCTTC.